Listed here are 18 T cell receptor beta chains from one sample, sequenced in a study of cytomegalovirus exposure and HLA in healthy donors. TCRdb's table, derived via immunoSEQ multiplex PCR, lists solely in-frame clones and lacks some. The data hold approximately 110,000 clones, with 88% observed a single time. Material for sequencing was PBMCs. The receptors derive from a woman between 18 and 30 years old in good health and CMV-seronegative.

V is TRBV29-1 and J is TRBJ2-4; TRBD1 matches 9 bases. CDR3 length equals 14 residues. Germline V CDR1 and CDR2: SQVTM, ANQGSEA. The junction had 7 bases not matched to a gene; V was cut back by 4 bases and J by 6 bases. The CDR3 DNA is TGCAGCGTTGTCCCCGACAGGGGGTTAAACATTCAGTACTTC. Amino acid sequence: CSVVPDRGLNIQYF.

The V gene is TRBV15, the J gene TRBJ2-7; 7 nucleotides agree with TRBD2. The CDR3 length is 17 residues. The germline CDR1 and CDR2 sequences are LNHNV and YYDKDF (reference sequence). Trimming removed 1 base from V and 0 bases from J; junction bases left unmatched: 9. The CDR3 coding sequence is TGTGCCACCAGCAGAGGCCGCGCGGGGGAGGACTCCTACGAGCAGTACTTC. Protein product: CATSRGRAGEDSYEQYF.

This chain uses TRBV29-1 with TRBJ2-7; weak D call: TRBD1 (5 bases). Trimming left V 3 bases short and J 6 bases short, with 12 bases between. This CDR3 has 12 residues. Germline values: CDR1 SQVTM, CDR2 ANQGSEA. Written as DNA, the CDR3 is TGCAGCGTTGACTCAGGGCTTCGCGAGCAGTACTTC. It is translated as CSVDSGLREQYF.

The chain combines TRBV5-4 with TRBJ2-2; D is perhaps TRBD1 (6 bases). Germline values: CDR1 SGHNT, CDR2 YYREEE (reference sequence). The CDR3 covers 15 residues. V lost 3 bases and J 2 bases, leaving 11 bases between the germline ends. CDR3 DNA: TGTGCCAGCAGCTACCCAGGGGCAAACACCGGGGAGCTGTTTTTT. Translation: CASSYPGANTGELFF. The full variable domain, in which reference TRBV5-4 and TRBJ2-2 provide the parts outside the CDR3, is ETGVTQSPTHLIKTRGQQVTLRCSSQSGHNTVSWYQQALGQGPQFIFQYYREEENGRGNFPPRFSGLQFPNYSSELNVNALELDDSALYLCASSYPGANTGELFFGEGSRLTVL.

This clone was counted between two and nine times. The chain carries TRBV30 and TRBJ1-3; D possibly corresponds to TRBD1 (5 bases). Germline V gene lookup returns CDR1 GTSNPN and CDR2 SVGIG (reference sequence). With 2 bases removed from V and 4 bases from J, the gap between germline ends came to 12 bases. This CDR3 has 14 amino acids. For the CDR3, the DNA is TGTGCCTGGAGTAAAGGGGTAGAGGGAAACACCATATATTTT. Amino acids: CAWSKGVEGNTIYF.

This clone was recorded only once. The chain links TRBV28 to TRBJ1-4, with 7 nucleotides matching TRBD1. Germline loops: CDR1 MDHEN, CDR2 SYDVKM. The CDR3 is made up of 15 amino acids. J lost 6 bases, V lost 8 bases, and 12 bases had no gene match. The CDR3 region is CASCPVGTAYEKLFF. CDR3 sequence (DNA): TGTGCCAGCTGCCCCGTCGGGACAGCCTATGAAAAACTGTTTTTT.

The gene calls are TRBV5-6 and TRBJ2-5; 9 nucleotides agree with TRBD1. The length of the CDR3 is 15 residues. V gave up 3 bases and J gave up 4 bases; unmatched junction bases: 7. Germline CDR1 is SGHDT and CDR2 is YYEEEE. CDR3 amino acids: CASSSGQGWVETQYF. The CDR3 DNA reads TGTGCCAGCAGCTCGGGACAGGGATGGGTAGAGACCCAGTACTTC. The full variable domain, in which reference TRBV5-6 and TRBJ2-5 provide the parts outside the CDR3, is DAGVTQSPTHLIKTRGQQVTLRCSPKSGHDTVSWYQQALGQGPQFIFQYYEEEERQRGNFPDRFSGHQFPNYSSELNVNALLLGDSALYLCASSSGQGWVETQYFGPGTRLLVL.

The chain couples TRBV25-1 to TRBJ2-5, with TRBD2 matching 7 bases. Germline CDR1 reads MGHDK; CDR2 reads SYGVNS. This CDR3 contains 14 residues. Unmatched junction bases numbered 7, after V lost 2 bases and J lost 7 bases. The CDR3 sequence is CASSEPTGGRTQYF. CDR3 in DNA: TGTGCCAGCAGTGAACCGACGGGAGGACGGACCCAGTACTTC.

The chain recombines TRBV30 with TRBJ1-1; D gene unclear. Germline lookup yields CDR1 GTSNPN and CDR2 SVGIG (reference sequence). The CDR3 spans 13 residues. The V end was cut by 1 base, the J end by 6 bases, with 12 bases between. The CDR3 loop reads CAWSAGFVPEAFF. CDR3 coding DNA: TGTGCCTGGAGTGCAGGCTTTGTACCTGAAGCTTTCTTT. Full variable domain (remainder filled in from reference TRBV30 and TRBJ1-1): SQTIHQWPATLVQPVGSPLSLECTVEGTSNPNLYWYRQAAGRGLQLLFYSVGIGQISSEVPQNLSASRPQDRQFILSSKKLLLSDSGFYLCAWSAGFVPEAFFGQGTRLTVV.

The chain carries TRBV9 and TRBJ1-3, with TRBD1 as a possible D gene (6 bases). The length of the CDR3 is 14 residues. From germline, CDR1 is SGDLS and CDR2 YYNGEE. Trimming pared 3 bases from V and 1 base from J, leaving 8 bases between. DNA of the CDR3: TGTGCCAGCAGCGACGGACAGTCTGGAAACACCATATATTTT. Translation: CASSDGQSGNTIYF.

This chain connects TRBV28 to TRBJ1-1; 8 bases align to TRBD1. The CDR3 extends over 12 amino acids. V shed 2 bases, J shed 14 bases, and the junction held 7 bases outside the gene matches. CDR1 is MDHEN, CDR2 SYDVKM, per germline. CDR3 loop: CASSLLTGGGFF. For the CDR3, the DNA is TGTGCCAGCAGTTTACTTACAGGGGGGGGGTTCTTT. Combining the CDR3 with reference TRBV28 and TRBJ1-1 gives the whole variable domain DVKVTQSSRYLVKRTGEKVFLECVQDMDHENMFWYRQDPGLGLRLIYFSYDVKMKEKGDIPEGYSVSREKKERFSLILESASTNQTSMYLCASSLLTGGGFFGQGTRLTVV.

The genes are TRBV4-3 and TRBJ2-7, with 9 positions matching TRBD2. This CDR3 has 15 amino acids. The trim removed 2 bases at V and 5 bases at J, leaving 7 bases unmatched. Germline V CDR1 and CDR2: LGHNA, YSLEER. The CDR3 sequence is CASSQIASGVHEQYF. DNA of the CDR3: TGCGCCAGCAGCCAAATCGCTAGCGGGGTCCACGAGCAGTACTTC.

The chain carries TRBV27 and TRBJ2-7; no firm D call. Germline CDR1 MNHEY, CDR2 SMNVEV (reference sequence). The CDR3 has 14 residues. Trimming removed 2 bases at V and 5 bases at J, with 13 bases between. CDR3 loop: CASSLNQEYHEQYF. The CDR3, as DNA: TGTGCCAGCAGTTTAAACCAGGAATACCACGAGCAGTACTTC.

The chain carries TRBV7-8 and TRBJ1-5; 7 bases agree with TRBD1. With 5 bases clipped from V and 4 bases from J, the junction kept 5 bases outside the gene matches. CDR3 size: 14 residues. CDR1 and CDR2 (germline): SGHVS, FQNEAQ. The CDR3 DNA sequence: TGTGCCAGCAGCATGACAGGGTATAATCAGCCCCAGCATTTT. Its protein product is CASSMTGYNQPQHF.

This clone was picked up a small number of times. The V call is TRBV6-5, the J call TRBJ2-5, with 11 bases aligning to TRBD2. The ends lost 10 bases at V and 4 bases at J; junction bases unmatched: 8. Germline CDR1 MNHEY, CDR2 SVGAGI. The CDR3 covers 14 residues. The CDR3 reads CATSDTSGGETQYF. CDR3 DNA: TGTGCCACCTCCGATACTAGCGGGGGAGAGACCCAGTACTTC.

This chain joins TRBV29-1 and TRBJ1-1; D remains ambiguous. Germline values: CDR1 SQVTM, CDR2 ANQGSEA. Trimming shortened V by 4 bases and J by 1 base, and 16 bases separated the two germline ends. There are 15 residues in the CDR3. The chain's CDR3 is CSVANLGSENTEAFF. As DNA, the CDR3 is TGCAGCGTTGCGAACTTAGGGAGCGAGAACACTGAAGCTTTCTTT. Filled out from reference TRBV29-1 and TRBJ1-1, the complete variable domain reads SAVISQKPSRDICQRGTSLTIQCQVDSQVTMMFWYRQQPGQSLTLIATANQGSEATYESGFVIDKFPISRPNLTFSTLTVSNMSPEDSSIYLCSVANLGSENTEAFFGQGTRLTVV.

CDR3 residues: CASSLSPGNTGELFF. The CDR3, as DNA: TGTGCCAGCAGTTTATCTCCGGGGAACACCGGGGAGCTGTTTTTT. The J gene is TRBJ2-2, the V gene TRBV27; D uncertain. Per the germline V gene, CDR1 is MNHEY and CDR2 is SMNVEV (reference sequence). The CDR3 spans 15 residues. V lost 0 bases and J lost 1, with 6 bases in between.

This clone appeared a few times. The chain is built from TRBV30 and TRBJ1-1, with D perhaps matching TRBD1 (6 bases). Germline V gene data show CDR1 as GTSNPN and CDR2 as SVGIG (reference sequence). The CDR3 runs to 14 residues. Between the trimmed V and J ends, which lost 5 bases and 1 base, there was a span of 14 bases. CDR3 nucleotide sequence: TGTGCCTGGGGGGACAACACCCCGAACACTGAAGCTTTCTTT. It yields the protein CAWGDNTPNTEAFF.